One sample yielded the 21 T cell receptor beta chains listed below, sequenced in a study of Graves' ophthalmopathy and Graves' hyperthyroidism (dated by TCRdb to 2016 to 2019). The sequencing machine was an Illumina HiSeq 2000. For repertoire sequencing, the TCR beta CDR3 regions were amplified from RNA transcripts. HTBI primers and the Qiagen OneStep RT-PCR kit were used in a first-round RT-PCR, which was followed by a second-round multiplex PCR, size selection and purification. TCRdb reran the public reads through fastp at Q25 and MiXCR, keeping productive beta chains. Entries that share a CDR3 protein sequence are merged under the most common genes and DNA. The sample table lists approximately 160,000 distinct CDR3 sequences, approximately 40% of them with a count of one. 7.5% to 10% of the sample lies in the top ten. The sample was peripheral blood. The receptors here all came from a man under 40 with Graves' ophthalmopathy. Donor details come from another sample of the same person, matched by shared clones.

V and J are TRBV7-9 and TRBJ2-7; D may be TRBD2 (5 bases). Trimming left V 5 bases short and J 6 bases short, with 11 bases between. CDR3 length: 12 residues. Germline lookup yields CDR1 SEHNR and CDR2 FQNEAQ (reference sequence). This CDR3 reads CASSQGLTEQYF. In nucleotides, the CDR3 is TGTGCCAGCAGCCAAGGACTGACCGAGCAGTACTTC.

The chain uses TRBV6-1 and TRBJ2-7; a weak D match, TRBD1 (6 bases). CDR3 length: 15 amino acids. V was clipped by 5 bases and J by 2 bases, with 16 bases between them. Germline values: CDR1 MNHNS, CDR2 SASEGT. CDR3 sequence: CASSPVTGATYEQYF. In DNA form, the CDR3 reads TGTGCCAGCAGTCCAGTGACAGGCGCTACCTACGAGCAGTACTTC.

In this sample, this clonotype turned up many times. The CDR3 nucleotides read TGTGCCAGCAGCCGCTATTTGGGAGAGACCCAGTACTTC. Translated, it gives CASSRYLGETQYF. The V call is TRBV7-8, the J call TRBJ2-5; D remains ambiguous. The germline V gene has CDR1 SGHVS and CDR2 FQNEAQ. This CDR3 is 13 amino acids long. V was pared by 5 bases and J by 4 bases, with 11 bases between.

The rearrangement links TRBV6-1 to TRBJ1-5; D not certain. V was pared by 10 bases and J by 9 bases, with 22 bases between. This CDR3 has 14 residues. Germline V gives CDR1 MNHNS, CDR2 SASEGT. CDR3 sequence reads: CATLSTDGERPQHF. The CDR3 DNA sequence: TGTGCCACCCTTTCGACGGACGGCGAACGGCCCCAGCATTTT.

This clonotype was seen many times. This chain uses TRBV12-3 or TRBV12-4 with TRBJ2-2; no clear D gene. This CDR3 comprises 12 residues. The ends were cut back, 8 bases at V and 6 bases at J, with 10 bases in the middle. The CDR3 loop is CASSQGPGELFF. The CDR3 DNA is TGTGCCAGCTCACAAGGGCCCGGGGAGCTGTTTTTT.

The chain recombines TRBV18 with TRBJ2-5, with D uncertain. CDR1 KGHSH and CDR2 LQKENI come from the germline V gene. V dropped 3 bases and J dropped 5 bases, with 10 bases sitting between them. The CDR3 has 13 amino acids. The CDR3: CASSPSSFETQYF. As DNA, the CDR3 is TGTGCCAGCTCACCCAGTTCCTTCGAGACCCAGTACTTC.

This clonotype was recorded only once. The genes are TRBV2 and TRBJ2-7, with D maybe TRBD1 (6 bases). The germline V gene has CDR1 SNHLY and CDR2 FYNNEI. V gave up 8 bases and J gave up 4 bases, with 12 bases separating them. This CDR3 is built from 12 residues. The CDR3 region is CASPRTAYEQYF. The CDR3 bases are TGTGCCAGCCCCAGGACAGCTTACGAGCAGTACTTC.

The genes are TRBV2 and TRBJ2-4, with D hard to call. Trimming pared 2 bases from V and 0 bases from J, leaving 17 bases between. CDR3 length: 18 residues. CDR1 is SNHLY, CDR2 FYNNEI, per germline. CDR3: CASSEYGRLLLAKNIQYF. The CDR3 nucleotides read TGTGCCAGCAGTGAATATGGACGGCTTCTGCTAGCCAAAAACATTCAGTACTTC.

This clonotype was seen at least ten times. This chain connects TRBV4-1 to TRBJ1-2; weak D call: TRBD1 (6 bases). This CDR3 has 15 residues. The ends were cut back, 1 base at V and 7 bases at J, with 16 bases in the middle. Germline V gene sequence: CDR1 MGHRA, CDR2 YSYEKL. The CDR3 DNA follows: TGCGCCAGCAGCCAAGGTCGCGGGGGGCCTCTTGGCTACACCTTC. Translated: CASSQGRGGPLGYTF.

This clonotype was observed at least ten times. This chain uses TRBV30 with TRBJ1-1; D not certain. The germline V gene encodes CDR1 GTSNPN and CDR2 SVGIG (reference sequence). The CDR3 is 17 residues long. V lost 0 bases, J lost 0 bases, and 17 bases lay in between. CDR3 sequence: CAWSVPRPRRVNTEAFF. CDR3 coding DNA: TGTGCCTGGAGTGTACCCCGACCGCGGAGGGTGAACACTGAAGCTTTCTTT.

This clonotype has ten or more counts. V is TRBV2 and J is TRBJ1-4; 9 bases map to TRBD1. Trimming took 7 bases from V and 8 from J; bases not matched to a gene: 5. The CDR3 covers 13 residues. CDR1 SNHLY and CDR2 FYNNEI come from the germline V gene. The CDR3 DNA is TGTGCCAGCAACTACGGACAGGGGGAAAAACTGTTTTTT. Protein sequence: CASNYGQGEKLFF. Drawing the rest from reference TRBV2 and TRBJ1-4, the complete variable domain is EPEVTQTPSHQVTQMGQEVILRCVPISNHLYFYWYRQILGQKVEFLVSFYNNEISEKSEIFDDQFSVERPDGSNFTLKIRSTKLEDSAMYFCASNYGQGEKLFFGSGTQLSVL.

This clonotype was recorded at least ten times. The genes are TRBV19 and TRBJ2-7, with D possibly matching TRBD2 (5 bases). CDR3 length: 13 amino acids. V was clipped by 5 bases and J by 7 bases, with 15 bases between them. The V gene's germline CDR1 is LNHDA and CDR2 SQIVND (reference sequence). CDR3 sequence: CASSRVAGDEQYF. Written as DNA, the CDR3 is TGTGCCAGTAGTCGGGTAGCCGGGGATGAGCAGTACTTC. Full variable domain (remainder filled in from reference TRBV19 and TRBJ2-7): DGGITQSPKYLFRKEGQNVTLSCEQNLNHDAMYWYRQDPGQGLRLIYYSQIVNDFQKGDIAEGYSVSREKKESFPLTVTSAQKNPTAFYLCASSRVAGDEQYFGPGTRLTVT.

In its sample, this clonotype was seen many times. The V call is TRBV12-3 or TRBV12-4, the J call TRBJ1-6; unclear D gene. The CDR3 length is 14 residues. Trimming left V 3 bases short and J 7 bases short, with 10 bases between. The CDR3 here is CASSLTQVNSPLHF. As DNA, the CDR3 is TGTGCCAGCAGTTTGACGCAGGTCAATTCACCCCTCCACTTT.

This clonotype was counted at least ten times. The rearrangement uses TRBV28 and TRBJ2-7, with 8 positions matching TRBD2. Germline V gene sequence: CDR1 MDHEN, CDR2 SYDVKM. The V and J ends lost 6 bases and 2 bases, in that order; junction bases with no gene match: 9. The CDR3 is made up of 15 amino acids. CDR3 loop: CASSGIAGQTYEQYF. CDR3 sequence (DNA): TGTGCCAGCAGCGGAATAGCGGGGCAAACCTACGAGCAGTACTTC.

In this sample, this clonotype turned up many times. The chain joins TRBV7-9 to TRBJ2-7; TRBD2 agrees at 7 bases. J gave up 6 bases and V 2 bases, and 7 bases lay outside the gene matches. The CDR3 extends over 14 amino acids. CDR1 is SEHNR and CDR2 is FQNEAQ in the germline V gene (reference sequence). The CDR3 DNA follows: TGTGCCAGCAGCTTATTAAAGGTAGCGGGCGAGCAGTACTTC. It specifies CASSLLKVAGEQYF.

Ten or more counts support this clonotype. The CDR3 loop is CAWSLEITGELFF. DNA of the CDR3: TGTGCCTGGAGTCTTGAAATTACCGGGGAGCTGTTTTTT. V and J are TRBV30 and TRBJ2-2; D unclear. V was trimmed by 2 bases and J by 5 bases, leaving 9 bases between them. Germline V gives CDR1 GTSNPN, CDR2 SVGIG (reference sequence). The CDR3 covers 13 residues.

In its sample, this clonotype was seen many times. The CDR3 DNA reads TGTGCCAGCAGCGTCCGGCCCTCCGGTTCACCCCTCCACTTT. This translates into CASSVRPSGSPLHF. J is TRBJ1-6 and V is TRBV9; no firm D call. Germline V lookup: CDR1 SGDLS, CDR2 YYNGEE. This CDR3 comprises 14 residues. V was pared by 2 bases and J by 9 bases, with 12 bases between. Based on the CDR3 plus reference TRBV9 and TRBJ1-6, the full variable domain is DSGVTQTPKHLITATGQRVTLRCSPRSGDLSVYWYQQSLDQGLQFLIQYYNGEERAKGNILERFSAQQFPDLHSELNLSSLELGDSALYFCASSVRPSGSPLHFGNGTRLTVT.

Many counts were recorded for this clonotype. This sequence joins TRBV7-8 and TRBJ1-5, with a weak D call TRBD1 (5 bases). V was cut by 5 bases and J by 3 bases, with 17 bases left in between. The CDR3 spans 16 residues. CDR1 and CDR2 (germline): SGHVS, FQNEAQ. The CDR3 nucleotides read TGTGCCAGCAGCCCCCGACGTGGGGGTGCCAATCAGCCCCAGCATTTT. Translated, it gives CASSPRRGGANQPQHF.

This clonotype was observed many times. The chain uses TRBV15 and TRBJ2-2, with D possibly matching TRBD2 (7 bases). The ends were cut back, 0 bases at V and 7 bases at J, with 15 bases in the middle. CDR3 length: 16 amino acids. The germline V gene encodes CDR1 LNHNV and CDR2 YYDKDF (reference sequence). CDR3 sequence reads: CATSRDRGGAGGELFF. The DNA for the CDR3 is TGTGCCACCAGCAGAGATAGGGGGGGCGCGGGCGGGGAGCTGTTTTTT. The full variable domain, in which reference TRBV15 and TRBJ2-2 provide the parts outside the CDR3, is DAMVIQNPRYQVTQFGKPVTLSCSQTLNHNVMYWYQQKSSQAPKLLFHYYDKDFNNEADTPDNFQSRRPNTSFCFLDIRSPGLGDTAMYLCATSRDRGGAGGELFFGEGSRLTVL.

V gene TRBV11-2 combines with J gene TRBJ2-5; unclear D gene. V was clipped by 4 bases and J by 5 bases, with 20 bases between them. The CDR3 covers 16 residues. The germline CDR1 and CDR2 sequences are SGHAT and FQNNGV. CDR3 bases: TGTGCCAGCAGCTCACCGCTGGCTTGGCCTTTGGAGACCCAGTACTTC. It is translated as CASSSPLAWPLETQYF.

This clonotype was recorded at least ten times. Here the CDR3 reads CASSLGLTGELFF. In DNA, the CDR3 is TGTGCCAGCAGCCTGGGTCTAACCGGGGAGCTGTTTTTT. The chain combines TRBV6-2 or TRBV6-3 with TRBJ2-2; D call uncertain. The germline V gene encodes CDR1 MNHEY and CDR2 SVGEGT. The ends were cut back, 6 bases at V and 5 bases at J, with 10 bases in the middle. CDR3 length equals 13 residues.